Reported below is one T cell receptor beta chain. This clone's antigen is unknown. Compared with germline, one end of the junction differs, possibly owing to a read error. The sample is drawn from a study of technical replicates of blood from a handful of donors (dated by TCRdb to 2017 to 2019). Libraries were prepared through the immunoSEQ multiplex PCR assay. TCRdb limited this immuneACCESS table to in-frame rearrangements with V and J called. A share of clones is missing; checked studies link under half to unresolved V genes, and the rest is unexplained. This sample is represented by fewer than 110,000 clones; over 95% of them were singletons. The biggest ten clones account for approximately 0.2% of the sample. There are 15 amino acids in the CDR3, from cysteine to phenylalanine inclusive. Here the CDR3 DNA is all that survives: 45 bases in frame from base 1. The germline V gene (reference sequence) provides CDR1 MNHEY and CDR2 SMNVEV.

The V gene is TRBV27 and the J gene is TRBJ2-6, with the D gene uncertain. Sequenced input: T cells isolated from PBMCs. The receptor's source is a human donor in good health. The CDR3 reads CASSHPSSGPNVLTF. The DNA is as follows: TGTGCCAGCAGCCACCCCTCAAGTGGGCCCAACGTCCTGACTTTC.